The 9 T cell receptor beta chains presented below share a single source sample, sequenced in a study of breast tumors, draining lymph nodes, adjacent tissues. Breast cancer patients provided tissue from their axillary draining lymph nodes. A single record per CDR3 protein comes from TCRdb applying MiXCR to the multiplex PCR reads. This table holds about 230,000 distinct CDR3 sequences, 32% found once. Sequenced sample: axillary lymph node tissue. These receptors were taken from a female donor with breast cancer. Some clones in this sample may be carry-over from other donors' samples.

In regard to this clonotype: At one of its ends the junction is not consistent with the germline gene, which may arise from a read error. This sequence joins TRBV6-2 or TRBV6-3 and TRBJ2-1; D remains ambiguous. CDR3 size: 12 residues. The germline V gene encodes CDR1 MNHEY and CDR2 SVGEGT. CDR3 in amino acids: CASSYEGLSFLF. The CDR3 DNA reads TGTGCCAGCAGTTACGAAGGGTTAAGTTTCCTCTTC.

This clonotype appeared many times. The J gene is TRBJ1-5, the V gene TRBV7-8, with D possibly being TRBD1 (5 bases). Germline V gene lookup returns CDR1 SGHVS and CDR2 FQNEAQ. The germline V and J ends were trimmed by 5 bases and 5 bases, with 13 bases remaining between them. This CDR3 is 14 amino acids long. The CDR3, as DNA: TGTGCCAGCAGCCCCGGAGGGGTGGATCAGCCCCAGCATTTT. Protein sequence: CASSPGGVDQPQHF.

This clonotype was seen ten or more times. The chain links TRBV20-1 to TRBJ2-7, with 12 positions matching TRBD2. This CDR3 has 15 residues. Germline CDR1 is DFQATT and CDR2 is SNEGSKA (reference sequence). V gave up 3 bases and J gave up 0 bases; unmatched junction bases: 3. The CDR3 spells CSARLGLAGSYEQYF. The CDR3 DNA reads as TGCAGTGCTAGGTTGGGACTAGCGGGCTCCTACGAGCAGTACTTC.

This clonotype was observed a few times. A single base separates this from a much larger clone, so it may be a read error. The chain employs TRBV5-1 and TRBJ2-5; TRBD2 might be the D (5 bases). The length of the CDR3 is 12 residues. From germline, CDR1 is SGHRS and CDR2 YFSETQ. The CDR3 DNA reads TGCGCCAGCAGATCCGAGGGAGAGACCCACTACTTC. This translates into CASRSEGETHYF.

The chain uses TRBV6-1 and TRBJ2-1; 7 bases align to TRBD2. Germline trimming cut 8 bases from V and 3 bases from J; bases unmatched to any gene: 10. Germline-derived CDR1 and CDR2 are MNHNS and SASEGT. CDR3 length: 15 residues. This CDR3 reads CASGSSGGLYNEQFF. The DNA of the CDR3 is TGTGCCAGCGGGTCTAGCGGAGGCCTCTACAATGAGCAGTTCTTC.

CDR3: CATSRVSGQGNQPQHF. CDR3 nucleotide sequence: TGTGCCACCAGCAGAGTTTCGGGACAGGGGAATCAGCCCCAGCATTTT. The chain recombines TRBV15 with TRBJ1-5; TRBD1 matches at 10 bases. J lost 4 bases, V lost 1 base, and 4 bases had no gene match. The germline V gene encodes CDR1 LNHNV and CDR2 YYDKDF (reference sequence). This CDR3 has 16 residues. The whole variable domain, remainder taken from reference TRBV15 and TRBJ1-5, is DAMVIQNPRYQVTQFGKPVTLSCSQTLNHNVMYWYQQKSSQAPKLLFHYYDKDFNNEADTPDNFQSRRPNTSFCFLDIRSPGLGDTAMYLCATSRVSGQGNQPQHFGDGTRLSIL.

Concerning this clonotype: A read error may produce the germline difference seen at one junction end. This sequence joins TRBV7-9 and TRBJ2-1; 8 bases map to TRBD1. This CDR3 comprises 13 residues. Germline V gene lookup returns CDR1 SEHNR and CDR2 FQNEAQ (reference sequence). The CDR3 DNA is TGTGCCAACAGCCGAGGACAGGGCGATGAGCAGTTCTTC. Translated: CANSRGQGDEQFF.

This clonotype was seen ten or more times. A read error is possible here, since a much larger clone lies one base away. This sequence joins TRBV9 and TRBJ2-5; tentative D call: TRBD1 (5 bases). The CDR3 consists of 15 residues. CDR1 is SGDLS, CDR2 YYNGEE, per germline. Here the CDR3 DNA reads TGTGCCAGCAGCGTTACCCTTGGACACCAAGAGACCCCGTACTTC. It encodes CASSVTLGHQETPYF.

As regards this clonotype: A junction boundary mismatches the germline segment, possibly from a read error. The CDR3 DNA is TGTGCCAGTAGCCCTGAGACAGGGGGGCTGTTTTTT. Its protein product is CASSPETGGLFF. The rearrangement links TRBV19 to TRBJ2-2; 9 bases fit TRBD1. The germline V gene encodes CDR1 LNHDA and CDR2 SQIVND (reference sequence). The CDR3 has 12 amino acids.